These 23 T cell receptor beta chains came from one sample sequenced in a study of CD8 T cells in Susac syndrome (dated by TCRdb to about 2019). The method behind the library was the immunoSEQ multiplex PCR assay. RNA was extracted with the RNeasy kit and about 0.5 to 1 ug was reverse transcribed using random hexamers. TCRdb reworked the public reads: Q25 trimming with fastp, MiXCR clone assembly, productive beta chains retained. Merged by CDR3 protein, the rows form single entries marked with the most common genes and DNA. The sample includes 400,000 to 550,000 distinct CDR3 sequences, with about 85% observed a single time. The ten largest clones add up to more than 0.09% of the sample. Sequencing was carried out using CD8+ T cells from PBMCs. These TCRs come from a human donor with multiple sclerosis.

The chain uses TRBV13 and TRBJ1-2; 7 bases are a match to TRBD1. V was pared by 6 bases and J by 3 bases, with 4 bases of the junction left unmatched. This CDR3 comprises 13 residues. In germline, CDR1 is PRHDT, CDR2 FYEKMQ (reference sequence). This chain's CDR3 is CASRRQGDYGYTF. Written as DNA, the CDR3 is TGTGCCAGCAGACGACAGGGAGACTATGGCTACACCTTC.

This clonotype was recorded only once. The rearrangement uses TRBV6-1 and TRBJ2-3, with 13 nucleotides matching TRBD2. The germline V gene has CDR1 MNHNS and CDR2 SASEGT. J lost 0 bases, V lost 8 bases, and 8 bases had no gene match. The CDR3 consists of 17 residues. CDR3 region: CASPAPGLAGSTDTQYF. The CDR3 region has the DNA TGTGCCAGCCCAGCCCCGGGACTAGCGGGGAGCACAGATACGCAGTATTTT.

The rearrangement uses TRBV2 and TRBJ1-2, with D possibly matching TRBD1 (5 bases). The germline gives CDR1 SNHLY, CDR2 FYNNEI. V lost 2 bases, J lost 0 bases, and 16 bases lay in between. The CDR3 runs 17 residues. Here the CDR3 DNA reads TGTGCCAGCAGTGAAAAAGATCAGGGATCGACTAACTATGGCTACACCTTC. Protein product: CASSEKDQGSTNYGYTF.

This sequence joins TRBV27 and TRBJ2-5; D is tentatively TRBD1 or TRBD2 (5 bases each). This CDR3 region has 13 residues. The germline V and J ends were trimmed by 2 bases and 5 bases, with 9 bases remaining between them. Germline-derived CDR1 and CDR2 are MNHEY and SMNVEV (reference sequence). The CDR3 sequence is CASSLIEGETQYF. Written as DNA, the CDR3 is TGTGCCAGCAGTTTAATCGAGGGGGAGACCCAGTACTTC.

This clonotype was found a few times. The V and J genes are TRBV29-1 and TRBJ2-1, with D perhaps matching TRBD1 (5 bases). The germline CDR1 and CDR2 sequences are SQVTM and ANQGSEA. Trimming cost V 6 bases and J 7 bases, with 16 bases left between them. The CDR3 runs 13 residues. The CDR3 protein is CSVTFGAKNEQFF. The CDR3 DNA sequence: TGCAGCGTCACATTTGGGGCCAAGAATGAGCAGTTCTTC.

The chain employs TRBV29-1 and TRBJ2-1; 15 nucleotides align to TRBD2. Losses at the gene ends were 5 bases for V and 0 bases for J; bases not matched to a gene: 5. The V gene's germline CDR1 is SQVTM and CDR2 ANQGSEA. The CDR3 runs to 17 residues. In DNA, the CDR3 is TGCAGCGTTCTGGGGACTAGCGGGAGGAGCTCCTACAATGAGCAGTTCTTC. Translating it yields CSVLGTSGRSSYNEQFF.

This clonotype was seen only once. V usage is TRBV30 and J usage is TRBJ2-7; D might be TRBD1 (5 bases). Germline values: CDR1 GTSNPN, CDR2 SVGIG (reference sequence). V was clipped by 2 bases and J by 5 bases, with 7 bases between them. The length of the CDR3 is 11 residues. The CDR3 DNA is TGTGCCTGGAGTTCAGGGAACGAGCAGTACTTC. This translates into CAWSSGNEQYF. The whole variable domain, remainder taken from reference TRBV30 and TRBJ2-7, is SQTIHQWPATLVQPVGSPLSLECTVEGTSNPNLYWYRQAAGRGLQLLFYSVGIGQISSEVPQNLSASRPQDRQFILSSKKLLLSDSGFYLCAWSSGNEQYFGPGTRLTVT.

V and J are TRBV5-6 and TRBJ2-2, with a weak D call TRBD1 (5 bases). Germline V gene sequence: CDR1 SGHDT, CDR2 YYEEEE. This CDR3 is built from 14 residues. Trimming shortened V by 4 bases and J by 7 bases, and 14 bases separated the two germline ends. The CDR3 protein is CASSPQGIVGELFF. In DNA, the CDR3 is TGTGCCAGCAGCCCCCAGGGTATCGTCGGGGAGCTGTTTTTT. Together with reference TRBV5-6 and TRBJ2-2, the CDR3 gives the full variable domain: DAGVTQSPTHLIKTRGQQVTLRCSPKSGHDTVSWYQQALGQGPQFIFQYYEEEERQRGNFPDRFSGHQFPNYSSELNVNALLLGDSALYLCASSPQGIVGELFFGEGSRLTVL.

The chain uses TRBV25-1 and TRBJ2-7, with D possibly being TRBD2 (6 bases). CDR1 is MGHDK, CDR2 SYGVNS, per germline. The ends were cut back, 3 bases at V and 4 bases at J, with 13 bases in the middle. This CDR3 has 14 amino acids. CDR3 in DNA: TGTGCCAGCAGTGACTGGGACTCCCGGTACGAGCAGTACTTC. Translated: CASSDWDSRYEQYF.

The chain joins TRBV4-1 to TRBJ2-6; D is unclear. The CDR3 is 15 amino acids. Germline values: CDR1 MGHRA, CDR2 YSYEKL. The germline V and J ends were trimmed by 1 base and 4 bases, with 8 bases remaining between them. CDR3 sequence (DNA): TGCGCCAGCAGCCAAGGATATACCGGGGCCAACGTCCTGACTTTC. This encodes CASSQGYTGANVLTF.

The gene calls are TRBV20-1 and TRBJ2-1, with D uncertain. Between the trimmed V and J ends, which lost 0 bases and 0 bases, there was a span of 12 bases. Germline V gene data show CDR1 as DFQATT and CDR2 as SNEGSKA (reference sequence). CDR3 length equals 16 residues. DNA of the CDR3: TGCAGTGCTAGAGACCACCGTGCCGGCTCCTACAATGAGCAGTTCTTC. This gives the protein CSARDHRAGSYNEQFF.

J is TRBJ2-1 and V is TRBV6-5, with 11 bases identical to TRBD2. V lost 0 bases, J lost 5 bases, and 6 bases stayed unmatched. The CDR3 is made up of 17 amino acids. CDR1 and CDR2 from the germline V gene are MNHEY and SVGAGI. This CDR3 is CASSYSPFSGGDNEQFF. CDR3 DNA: TGTGCCAGCAGTTACTCGCCCTTTAGCGGGGGGGACAATGAGCAGTTCTTC.

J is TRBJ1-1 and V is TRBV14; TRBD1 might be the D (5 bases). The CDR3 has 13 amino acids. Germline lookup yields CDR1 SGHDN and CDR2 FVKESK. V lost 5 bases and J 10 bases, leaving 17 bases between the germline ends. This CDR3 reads CASSEQASTPAFF. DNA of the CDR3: TGTGCCAGCAGCGAACAGGCTAGTACACCAGCTTTCTTT. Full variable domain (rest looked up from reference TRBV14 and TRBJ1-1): EAGVTQFPSHSVIEKGQTVTLRCDPISGHDNLYWYRRVMGKEIKFLLHFVKESKQDESGMPNNRFLAERTGGTYSTLKVQPAELEDSGVYFCASSEQASTPAFFGQGTRLTVV.

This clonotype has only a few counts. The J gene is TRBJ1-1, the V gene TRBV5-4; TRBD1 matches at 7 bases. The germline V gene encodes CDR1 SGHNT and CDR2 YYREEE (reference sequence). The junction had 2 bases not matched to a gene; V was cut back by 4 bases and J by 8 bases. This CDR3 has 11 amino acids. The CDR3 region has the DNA TGTGCCAGCAGCGGACAGGAAGAAGCTTTCTTT. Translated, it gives CASSGQEEAFF.

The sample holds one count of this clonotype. The CDR3 protein is CASSQSGLAGLFSYNEQFF. The CDR3 DNA reads TGCGCCAGCAGTCAATCCGGACTAGCGGGCCTCTTCTCCTACAATGAGCAGTTCTTC. The chain carries TRBV23-1 and TRBJ2-1; TRBD2 aligns across 11 bases. TRBV23-1 is an ORF, with its function uncertain. The V segment lost 0 bases and the J segment 0 bases; nucleotides outside the gene matches: 7. The CDR3 is 19 residues long.

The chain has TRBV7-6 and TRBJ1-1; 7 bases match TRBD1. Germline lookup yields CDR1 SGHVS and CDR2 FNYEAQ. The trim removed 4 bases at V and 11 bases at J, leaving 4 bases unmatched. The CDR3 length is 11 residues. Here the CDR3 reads CASSWQGVAFF. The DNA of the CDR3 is TGTGCCAGCAGCTGGCAGGGGGTGGCTTTCTTT.

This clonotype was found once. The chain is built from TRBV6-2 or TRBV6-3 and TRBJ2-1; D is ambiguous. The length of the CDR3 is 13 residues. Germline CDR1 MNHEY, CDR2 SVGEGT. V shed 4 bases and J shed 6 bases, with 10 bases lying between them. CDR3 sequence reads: CASSWGRVNEQFF. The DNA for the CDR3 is TGTGCCAGCAGTTGGGGTAGGGTCAATGAGCAGTTCTTC.

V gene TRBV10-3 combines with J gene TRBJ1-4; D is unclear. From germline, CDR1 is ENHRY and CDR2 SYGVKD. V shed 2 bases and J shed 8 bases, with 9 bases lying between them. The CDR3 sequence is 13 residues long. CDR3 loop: CAISENSNEKLFF. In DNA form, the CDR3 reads TGTGCCATCAGTGAGAACTCGAACGAAAAACTGTTTTTT.

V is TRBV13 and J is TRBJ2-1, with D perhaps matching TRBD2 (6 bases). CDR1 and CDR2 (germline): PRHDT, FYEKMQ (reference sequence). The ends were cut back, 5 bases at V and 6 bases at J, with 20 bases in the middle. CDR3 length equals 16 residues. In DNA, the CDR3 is TGTGCCAGCAGCCAACAAGTGTATCGGGAGAGCAATGAGCAGTTCTTC. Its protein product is CASSQQVYRESNEQFF.

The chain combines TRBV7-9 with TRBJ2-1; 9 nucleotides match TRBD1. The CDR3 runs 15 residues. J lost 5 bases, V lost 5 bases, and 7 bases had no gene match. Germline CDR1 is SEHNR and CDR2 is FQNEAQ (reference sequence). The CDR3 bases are TGTGCCAGCAGCCGGGACAGGGAACTAGACAATGAGCAGTTCTTC. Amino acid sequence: CASSRDRELDNEQFF.

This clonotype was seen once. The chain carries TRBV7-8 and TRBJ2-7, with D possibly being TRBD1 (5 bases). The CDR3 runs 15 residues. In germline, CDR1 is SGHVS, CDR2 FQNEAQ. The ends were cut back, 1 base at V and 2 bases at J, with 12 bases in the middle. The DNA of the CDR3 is TGTGCCAGCAGCTTAGGGGCAGGGATCCCCTACGAGCAGTACTTC. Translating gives CASSLGAGIPYEQYF.

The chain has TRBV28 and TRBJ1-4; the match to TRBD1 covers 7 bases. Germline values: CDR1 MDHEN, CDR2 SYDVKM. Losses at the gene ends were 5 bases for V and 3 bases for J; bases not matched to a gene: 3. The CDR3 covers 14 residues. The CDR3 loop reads CASSGGGPNEKLFF. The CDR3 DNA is TGTGCCAGCAGTGGAGGGGGCCCTAATGAAAAACTGTTTTTT.

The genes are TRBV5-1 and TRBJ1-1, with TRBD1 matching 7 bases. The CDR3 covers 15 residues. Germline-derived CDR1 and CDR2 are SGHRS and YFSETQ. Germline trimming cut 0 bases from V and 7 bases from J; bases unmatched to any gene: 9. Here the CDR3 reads CASSLDPGGTGEAFF. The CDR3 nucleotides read TGCGCCAGCAGCTTGGATCCAGGGGGAACAGGTGAAGCTTTCTTT. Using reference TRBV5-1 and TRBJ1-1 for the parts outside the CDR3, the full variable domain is KAGVTQTPRYLIKTRGQQVTLSCSPISGHRSVSWYQQTPGQGLQFLFEYFSETQRNKGNFPGRFSGRQFSNSRSEMNVSTLELGDSALYLCASSLDPGGTGEAFFGQGTRLTVV.